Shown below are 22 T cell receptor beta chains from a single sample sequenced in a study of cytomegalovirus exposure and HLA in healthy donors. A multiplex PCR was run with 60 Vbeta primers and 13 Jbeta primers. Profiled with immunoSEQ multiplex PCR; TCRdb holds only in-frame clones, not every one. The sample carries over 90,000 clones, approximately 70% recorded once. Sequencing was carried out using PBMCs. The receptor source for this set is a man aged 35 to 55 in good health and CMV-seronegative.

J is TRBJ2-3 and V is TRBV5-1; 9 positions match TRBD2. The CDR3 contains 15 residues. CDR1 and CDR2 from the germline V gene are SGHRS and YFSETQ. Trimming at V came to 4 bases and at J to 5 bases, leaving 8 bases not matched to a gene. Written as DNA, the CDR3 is TGCGCCAGCAGCCGTGCGGGGGGGATTCGAGATACGCAGTATTTT. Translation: CASSRAGGIRDTQYF.

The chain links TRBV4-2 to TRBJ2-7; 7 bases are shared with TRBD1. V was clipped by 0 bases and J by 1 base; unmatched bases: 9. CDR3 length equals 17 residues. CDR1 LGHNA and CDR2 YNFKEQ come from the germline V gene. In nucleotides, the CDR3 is TGTGCCAGCAGCCAAGATGCCCTCCGGGACAGTTCCTACGAGCAGTACTTC. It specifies CASSQDALRDSSYEQYF.

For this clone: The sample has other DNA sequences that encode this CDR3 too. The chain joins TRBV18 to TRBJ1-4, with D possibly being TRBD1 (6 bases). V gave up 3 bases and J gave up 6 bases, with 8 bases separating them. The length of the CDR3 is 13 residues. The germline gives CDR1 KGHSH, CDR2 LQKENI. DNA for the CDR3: TGTGCCAGCTCACCCCAGGGGCATGAAAAACTGTTTTTT. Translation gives CASSPQGHEKLFF.

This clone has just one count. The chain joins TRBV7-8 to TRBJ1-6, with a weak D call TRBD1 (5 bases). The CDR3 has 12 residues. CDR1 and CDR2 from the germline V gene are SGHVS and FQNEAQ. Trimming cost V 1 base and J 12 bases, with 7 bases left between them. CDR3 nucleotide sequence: TGTGCCAGCAGCTTAGGGGGGGGACCCCTCCACTTT. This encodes CASSLGGGPLHF.

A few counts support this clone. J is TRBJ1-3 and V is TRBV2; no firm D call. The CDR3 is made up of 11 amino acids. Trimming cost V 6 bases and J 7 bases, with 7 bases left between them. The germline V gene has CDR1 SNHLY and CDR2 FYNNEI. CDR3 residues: CASRRENTIYF. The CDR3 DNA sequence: TGTGCCAGCAGGCGGGAGAACACCATATATTTT.

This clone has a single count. In nucleotides, the CDR3 is TGTGCCAGCAGCCCGGTGGGAGTGTCCTACGAGCAGTACTTC. Translation: CASSPVGVSYEQYF. The rearrangement joins TRBV27 to TRBJ2-7; possibly TRBD2 for D (5 bases). Trimming pared 6 bases from V and 1 base from J, leaving 13 bases between. The CDR3 runs 14 residues. The germline gives CDR1 MNHEY, CDR2 SMNVEV (reference sequence).

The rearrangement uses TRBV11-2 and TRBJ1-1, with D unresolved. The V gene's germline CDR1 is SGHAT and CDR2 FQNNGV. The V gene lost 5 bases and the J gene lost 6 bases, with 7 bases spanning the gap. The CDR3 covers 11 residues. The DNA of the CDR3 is TGTGCCAGCAGCCCATGGCCTGAAGCTTTCTTT. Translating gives CASSPWPEAFF. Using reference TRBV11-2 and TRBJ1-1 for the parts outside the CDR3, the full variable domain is EAGVAQSPRYKIIEKRQSVAFWCNPISGHATLYWYQQILGQGPKLLIQFQNNGVVDDSQLPKDRFSAERLKGVDSTLKIQPAKLEDSAVYLCASSPWPEAFFGQGTRLTVV.

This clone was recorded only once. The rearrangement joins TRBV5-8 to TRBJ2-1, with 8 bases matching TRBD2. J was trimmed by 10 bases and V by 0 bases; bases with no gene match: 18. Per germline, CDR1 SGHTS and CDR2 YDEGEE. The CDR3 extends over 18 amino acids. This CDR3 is CASSLAQGSGDSAREQFF. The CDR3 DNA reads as TGTGCCAGCAGCTTGGCCCAGGGTAGCGGGGATTCAGCGCGGGAGCAGTTCTTC.

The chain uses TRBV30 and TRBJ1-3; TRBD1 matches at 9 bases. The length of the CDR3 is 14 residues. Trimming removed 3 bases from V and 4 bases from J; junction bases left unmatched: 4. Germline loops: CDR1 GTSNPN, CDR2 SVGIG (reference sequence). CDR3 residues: CAWRGTGLGNTIYF. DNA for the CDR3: TGTGCCTGGAGGGGGACAGGGTTAGGAAACACCATATATTTT.

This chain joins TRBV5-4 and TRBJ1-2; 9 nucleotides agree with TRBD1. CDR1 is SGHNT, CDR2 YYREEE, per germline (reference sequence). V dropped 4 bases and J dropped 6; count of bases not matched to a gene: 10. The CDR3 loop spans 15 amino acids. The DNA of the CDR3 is TGTGCCAGCAGCACGGACCTAACAGGGGGCGATGGCTACACCTTC. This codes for CASSTDLTGGDGYTF.

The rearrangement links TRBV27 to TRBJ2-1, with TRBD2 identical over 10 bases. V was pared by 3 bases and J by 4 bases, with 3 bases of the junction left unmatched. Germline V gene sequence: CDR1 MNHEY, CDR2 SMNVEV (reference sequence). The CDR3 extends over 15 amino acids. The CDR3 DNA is TGTGCCAGCAGTTTCCCAGCGGGGGGGTACAATGAGCAGTTCTTC. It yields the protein CASSFPAGGYNEQFF.

Written as DNA, the CDR3 is TGTGCCAGCAGCTTAGGTTTGCTGTACGGCTATGGCTACACCTTC. Protein product: CASSLGLLYGYGYTF. V is TRBV7-2 and J is TRBJ1-2; no firm D call. The germline gives CDR1 SGHTA, CDR2 FQGNSA. This CDR3 has 15 amino acids. The V and J ends lost 1 base and 4 bases respectively, with 13 bases between them. Together with reference TRBV7-2 and TRBJ1-2, the CDR3 gives the full variable domain: GAGVSQSPSNKVTEKGKDVELRCDPISGHTALYWYRQSLGQGLEFLIYFQGNSAPDKSGLPSDRFSAERTGGSVSTLTIQRTQQEDSAVYLCASSLGLLYGYGYTFGSGTRLTVV.

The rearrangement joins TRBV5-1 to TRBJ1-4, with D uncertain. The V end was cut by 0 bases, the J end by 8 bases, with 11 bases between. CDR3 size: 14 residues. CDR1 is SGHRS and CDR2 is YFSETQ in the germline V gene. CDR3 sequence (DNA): TGCGCCAGCAGCTTGGCCCCGGTCGGGGAAAAACTGTTTTTT. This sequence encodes CASSLAPVGEKLFF.

CDR3 nucleotides: TGTGCCAGCAGTTACGGGACAGGAGGAGGTTCACCCCTCCACTTT. This gives the protein CASSYGTGGGSPLHF. The rearrangement links TRBV6-5 to TRBJ1-6; 8 nucleotides agree with TRBD1. V gave up 2 bases and J gave up 9 bases; unmatched junction bases: 6. From germline, CDR1 is MNHEY and CDR2 SVGAGI. CDR3 length: 15 residues.

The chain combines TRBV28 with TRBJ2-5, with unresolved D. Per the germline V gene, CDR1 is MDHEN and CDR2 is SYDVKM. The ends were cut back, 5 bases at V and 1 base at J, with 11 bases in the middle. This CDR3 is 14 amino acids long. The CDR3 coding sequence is TGTGCCAGCAGTCCGGCAGGTCTCCAAGAGACCCAGTACTTC. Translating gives CASSPAGLQETQYF.

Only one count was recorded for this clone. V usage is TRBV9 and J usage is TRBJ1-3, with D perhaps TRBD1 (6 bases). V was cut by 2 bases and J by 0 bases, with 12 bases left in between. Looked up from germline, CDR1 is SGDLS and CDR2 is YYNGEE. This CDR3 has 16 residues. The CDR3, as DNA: TGTGCCAGCAGCGTGCGGACAGACGACTCTGGAAACACCATATATTTT. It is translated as CASSVRTDDSGNTIYF. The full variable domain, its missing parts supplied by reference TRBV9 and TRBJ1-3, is DSGVTQTPKHLITATGQRVTLRCSPRSGDLSVYWYQQSLDQGLQFLIQYYNGEERAKGNILERFSAQQFPDLHSELNLSSLELGDSALYFCASSVRTDDSGNTIYFGEGSWLTVV.

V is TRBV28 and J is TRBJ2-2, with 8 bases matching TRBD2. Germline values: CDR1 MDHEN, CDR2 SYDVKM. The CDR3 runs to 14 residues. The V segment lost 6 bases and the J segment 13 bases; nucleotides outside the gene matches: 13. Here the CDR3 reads CASRATSGAHGLFF. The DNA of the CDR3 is TGTGCCAGCAGGGCAACTAGCGGTGCCCATGGGCTGTTTTTT.

DNA of the CDR3: TGCAGCGTTTCCAGGGGAAACTATGGCTACACCTTC. This codes for CSVSRGNYGYTF. J is TRBJ1-2 and V is TRBV29-1, with a possible D match to TRBD1 (6 bases). Germline CDR1 reads SQVTM; CDR2 reads ANQGSEA. The CDR3 is 12 amino acids. V was trimmed by 5 bases and J by 2 bases, leaving 9 bases between them.

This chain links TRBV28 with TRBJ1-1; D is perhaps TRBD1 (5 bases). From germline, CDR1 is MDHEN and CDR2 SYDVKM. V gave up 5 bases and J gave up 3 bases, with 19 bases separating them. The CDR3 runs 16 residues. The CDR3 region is CASSNPGPRGDTEAFF. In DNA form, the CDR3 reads TGTGCCAGCAGTAACCCGGGCCCTCGGGGGGACACTGAAGCTTTCTTT.

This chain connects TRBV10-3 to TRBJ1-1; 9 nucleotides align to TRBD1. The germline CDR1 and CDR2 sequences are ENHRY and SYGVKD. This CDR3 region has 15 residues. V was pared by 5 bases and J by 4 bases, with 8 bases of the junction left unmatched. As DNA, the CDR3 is TGTGCCATCAGTTTTCCGGGACAGGGTATCACTGAAGCTTTCTTT. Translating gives CAISFPGQGITEAFF.

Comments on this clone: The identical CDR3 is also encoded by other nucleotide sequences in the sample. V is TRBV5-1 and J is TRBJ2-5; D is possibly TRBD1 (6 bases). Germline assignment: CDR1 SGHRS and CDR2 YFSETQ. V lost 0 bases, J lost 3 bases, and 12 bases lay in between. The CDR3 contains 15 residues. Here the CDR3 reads CASSLAGTSEETQYF. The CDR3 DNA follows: TGCGCCAGCAGCTTGGCCGGGACATCTGAAGAGACCCAGTACTTC.

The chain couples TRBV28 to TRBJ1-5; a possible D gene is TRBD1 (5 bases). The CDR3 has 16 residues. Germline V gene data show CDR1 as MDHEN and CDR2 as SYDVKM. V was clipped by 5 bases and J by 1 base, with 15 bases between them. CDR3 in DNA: TGTGCCAGCAGTACCCCCCGGGAGGGGAGCAATCAGCCCCAGCATTTT. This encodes CASSTPREGSNQPQHF.